Included here is one TCR beta chain sequence, with context. No antigen is known for it. Base quality data are lacking; no much larger clone is found one base away. The sample is drawn from a study of identical twins listed by TCRdb under 2016. Turning to the overall study: The study deep-sequenced TCR alpha and beta repertoires from monozygotic twins, unrelated adults of various ages and cord blood to test whether fetal clonotypes persist. Replicate twin experiments were performed at different times using different library preparation protocols to rule out contamination.

Trimming costs V 3 bases and J 4 bases, and their ends lie 12 bases apart. CDR1 and CDR2 are read off the germline V gene as MGHRA and YSYEKL. The CDR3 spans 14 residues, from the cysteine through the phenylalanine. The kept DNA is CDR3 alone, 42 bases in frame from the first base. The library came from 5' RACE. TCRdb names Illumina HiSeq 2000 as the instrument used. A universal primer binding site was added through template switching, and the final cDNA carried a unique molecular identifier so that TCR cDNA molecules could be counted accurately. First-strand cDNA for TCR alpha and beta chains was synthesized from specific primers in the conserved constant-segment region. To control for contamination, each cDNA library was double barcoded with a SMART-Mk sample barcode plus Illumina barcodes. TruSeq adapter sequences and Illumina sample barcodes were added in two successive PCR steps. The TCR alpha and beta cDNA libraries were sequenced on the Illumina HiSeq platform using custom primers. The original pipeline was this. Raw reads were processed with MiGEC to extract unique molecular identifiers, and MiXCR was used to determine CDR3 positions. For each individual, recombination models were inferred using an EM algorithm with the repgenHMM and IGoR tools. Shared clonotype analysis was performed with the tcR package in R, normalizing sharing by the product of cloneset sizes. To study raw recombination free of thymic and clonal selection effects, out-of-frame nonproductive sequences were analyzed. TCRdb reprocessing: public reads trimmed at Q25 with fastp, clones called with MiXCR, in-frame beta chains kept. Every entry covers one CDR3 protein and lists the most common genes and DNA from its rows. The V and J calls here are based on TCRdb, not the publication. This sample is represented by around 300,000 distinct CDR3 sequences; under 9% of them were singletons. Around 2.1% of the sample is held by the ten biggest clonotypes.

Study-level results and caveats: Fewer insertions were carried by abundant cord blood beta clonotypes; a weaker similar trend was observed in young adult naive repertoires, while no such trend was observed in memory repertoires. Conclusions relied on cross-sectional statistical analysis, since the same donors could not be followed over many years. Excess twin sharing in beta out-of-frame sequences was weaker because fewer shared sequences lowered the signal-to-noise ratio. Compared with coincidental sharing between unrelated individuals, an excess of low generation-probability sequences was observed among out-of-frame TCR alpha sequences shared between twins. In monozygotic twins, out-of-frame TCR alpha sharing was systematically underestimated by recombination models, although the models agreed with sharing between unrelated individuals. Invariant T cells such as MAIT and iNKT could partly confound zero-insertion analyses, though diverse VJ usage argued against this for most clonotypes.

Every donor in the study was a healthy Caucasian. Three pairs of female monozygotic twins, all aged roughly 18 to 29 years, made up the twin cohort. Using Miltenyi CD45RO+ enrichment and human naive T-cell isolation kits, memory (CD45RO+) and naive T cells were isolated from PBMC. This same sample was also part of a study on yellow fever vaccine responses in identical twins. Per that second paper: The T cell response to vaccination in identical twins was reported by the authors to appear partly convergent and partly personalized. The study precisely tracked vaccine-responding T cell clones in identical twins.

The receptor was derived from a woman aged 18-29 years in good health. The chain uses TRBV4-1 and TRBJ1-2; the D gene identity is not certain. The sample taken for sequencing was memory (CD45RO+) T cells sorted from blood. This specimen's cell subset or site label, per the study, means: CD45RO+ enriched T cells. The bases are TGCGCCAGCAGCCACGAACGGGGTACCTATGGCTACACCTTC. Translated, this gives CASSHERGTYGYTF.